This is a list of T cell receptor beta chains from one sample in a study of cytomegalovirus exposure and HLA in healthy donors. Profiling relied on immunoSEQ multiplex PCR, and the TCRdb table lists in-frame clones only, not all of them. The top ten hold around 3% of the sample, which has about 130,000 clones, 70% to 85% seen once. The sample comprised PBMCs. These receptors were taken from a boy between 2 and 10 years old in good health and CMV-seronegative. Each CDR3 is given with its conserved first and last residue. Each record gives: clone size, J gene, V gene, D gene, CDR3 DNA, CDR3 protein. A D gene is named only where the DNA matches it firmly. Clone size, where shown, is once, few, many, or a class for clones that have expanded.

clone_size: few
j_call: TRBJ1-5
v_call: TRBV29-1
d_call: TRBD1
cdr3_nt: TGCAGCGCTGGGGACAGTCTGGGAAATCAGCCCCAGCATTTT
cdr3_aa: CSAGDSLGNQPQHF

clone_size: NA
j_call: TRBJ2-3
v_call: TRBV6-4
d_call: NA
cdr3_nt: TGTGCCAGCAGTGACGGGGGCGCAGATACGCAGTATTTT
cdr3_aa: CASSDGGADTQYF

clone_size: NA
j_call: TRBJ1-1
v_call: TRBV29-1
d_call: TRBD1
cdr3_nt: TGCAGCTCTTGGACAGGGATGAACACTGAAGCTTTCTTT
cdr3_aa: CSSWTGMNTEAFF

clone_size: NA
j_call: TRBJ2-3
v_call: TRBV11-2
d_call: NA
cdr3_nt: TGTGCCAGCAGCTTCGACGTAGGGGGGGTGGGAGATACGCAGTATTTT
cdr3_aa: CASSFDVGGVGDTQYF

clone_size: NA
j_call: TRBJ2-2
v_call: TRBV11-1
d_call: TRBD1
cdr3_nt: TGTGCCAGCACCACATCCGGGACAGCCGCGAACACCGGGGAGCTGTTTTTT
cdr3_aa: CASTTSGTAANTGELFF

clone_size: NA
j_call: TRBJ2-1
v_call: TRBV7-9
d_call: NA
cdr3_nt: TGTGCCAGCGGGGGCGATGAGCAGTTCTTC
cdr3_aa: CASGGDEQFF

clone_size: NA
j_call: TRBJ1-4
v_call: TRBV6-5
d_call: NA
cdr3_nt: TGTGCCAGCAGTTACTCGAATGGGGGGGAAAATGAAAAACTGTTTTTT
cdr3_aa: CASSYSNGGENEKLFF

clone_size: NA
j_call: TRBJ2-1
v_call: TRBV29-1
d_call: NA
cdr3_nt: TGCAGCGTTGAAGAGAGGGGGGGGCCTGGTGAGCAGTTCTTC
cdr3_aa: CSVEERGGPGEQFF

clone_size: NA
j_call: TRBJ1-5
v_call: TRBV7-8
d_call: NA
cdr3_nt: TGTGCCAGCTCTAGCCCCGGGGTTCAGCCCCAGCATTTT
cdr3_aa: CASSSPGVQPQHF

clone_size: few
j_call: TRBJ1-2
v_call: TRBV27
d_call: TRBD1
cdr3_nt: TGTGCCAGCAGTTCTCTGGGGGGACAGGGACGGTATGGCTACACCTTC
cdr3_aa: CASSSLGGQGRYGYTF

clone_size: once
j_call: TRBJ1-2
v_call: TRBV14
d_call: NA
cdr3_nt: TGTGCCAGCAGCCTGCTAGGGCTCGGGGAAGGGAATGGCTACACCTTC
cdr3_aa: CASSLLGLGEGNGYTF

clone_size: NA
j_call: TRBJ1-2
v_call: TRBV5-1
d_call: TRBD1
cdr3_nt: TGCGCCAGCAGCTTGTTGGGACAGGTAGACTATGGCTACACCTTC
cdr3_aa: CASSLLGQVDYGYTF

clone_size: NA
j_call: TRBJ1-2
v_call: TRBV29-1
d_call: TRBD1
cdr3_nt: TGCAGCACCTACTCGGGACAGGGGAACTATGGCTACACCTTC
cdr3_aa: CSTYSGQGNYGYTF

clone_size: NA
j_call: TRBJ1-1
v_call: TRBV19
d_call: NA
cdr3_nt: TGTGCCAGCCAAGGGGGGAACACTGAAGCTTTCTTT
cdr3_aa: CASQGGNTEAFF

clone_size: NA
j_call: TRBJ2-1
v_call: TRBV6-5
d_call: NA
cdr3_nt: TGTGCCAGCAGTTCGACAGGTCGTTGGCAGTTCTTC
cdr3_aa: CASSSTGRWQFF

clone_size: NA
j_call: TRBJ2-7
v_call: TRBV5-4
d_call: TRBD2
cdr3_nt: TGTGCCAGCAGCCCTTGGAGCGGGGGTCCCCTGGGCTCCTACGAGCAGTACTTC
cdr3_aa: CASSPWSGGPLGSYEQYF

clone_size: NA
j_call: TRBJ2-7
v_call: TRBV7-3
d_call: TRBD1
cdr3_nt: TGTGCCAGCAGCATCTCCACAGGGGACTCCTACGAGCAGTACTTC
cdr3_aa: CASSISTGDSYEQYF

clone_size: NA
j_call: TRBJ1-2
v_call: TRBV7-6
d_call: NA
cdr3_nt: TGTGCCAGCAGCTTAGATGCAGGCCTCAATGGCTACACCTTC
cdr3_aa: CASSLDAGLNGYTF

clone_size: NA
j_call: TRBJ2-5
v_call: TRBV5-1
d_call: NA
cdr3_nt: TGCGCCAGCAGCTTGGGAGAGGGCTCCGAGACCCAGTACTTC
cdr3_aa: CASSLGEGSETQYF

clone_size: NA
j_call: TRBJ2-2
v_call: TRBV30
d_call: NA
cdr3_nt: TGTGCCTGGAGCCCCAGGGGAGGGTCCGGGGAGCTGTTTTTT
cdr3_aa: CAWSPRGGSGELFF

clone_size: few
j_call: TRBJ2-1
v_call: TRBV13
d_call: NA
cdr3_nt: TGTGCCAGCAGCTTAGCCAGGAACACCTACAATGAGCAGTTCTTC
cdr3_aa: CASSLARNTYNEQFF

clone_size: NA
j_call: TRBJ1-1
v_call: TRBV27
d_call: TRBD1
cdr3_nt: TGTGCCAGCAGTCCAGGGACAGGGGGCACTGAAGCTTTCTTT
cdr3_aa: CASSPGTGGTEAFF

clone_size: NA
j_call: TRBJ2-3
v_call: TRBV27
d_call: NA
cdr3_nt: TGTGCCAGCAGTTCTGGCGGGGAGTGGGATACGCAGTATTTT
cdr3_aa: CASSSGGEWDTQYF

clone_size: NA
j_call: TRBJ2-3
v_call: TRBV5-1
d_call: NA
cdr3_nt: TGCGCCAGCAGCTTGGTGGGCAGTCCGACAGATACGCAGTATTTT
cdr3_aa: CASSLVGSPTDTQYF

clone_size: NA
j_call: TRBJ1-5
v_call: TRBV10-3
d_call: NA
cdr3_nt: TGTGCCATCAGTGAGTCGGATCGGGGGGGTCAGCCCCAGCATTTT
cdr3_aa: CAISESDRGGQPQHF

clone_size: few
j_call: TRBJ1-2
v_call: TRBV7-8
d_call: TRBD1
cdr3_nt: TGTGCCAGCGGACAGGGGGACAGGGTTCATGGCTACACCTTC
cdr3_aa: CASGQGDRVHGYTF

clone_size: NA
j_call: TRBJ1-2
v_call: TRBV27
d_call: NA
cdr3_nt: TGTGCCAGCAGACTACAGGGTTCTAACTATGGCTACACCTTC
cdr3_aa: CASRLQGSNYGYTF

clone_size: NA
j_call: TRBJ1-2
v_call: TRBV27
d_call: NA
cdr3_nt: TGTGCCAGCAGGGCCCAAGTCGGGATCCGCAACTATGGCTACACCTTC
cdr3_aa: CASRAQVGIRNYGYTF

clone_size: NA
j_call: TRBJ2-5
v_call: TRBV27
d_call: TRBD2
cdr3_nt: TGTGCCAGCAGTTCTCCCCTGACTAGCGGACAAGAGACCCAGTACTTC
cdr3_aa: CASSSPLTSGQETQYF

clone_size: NA
j_call: TRBJ2-3
v_call: TRBV19
d_call: TRBD2
cdr3_nt: TGTGCCAGTACCCCCATCGGGCTAGCGGGCACAGATACGCAGTATTTT
cdr3_aa: CASTPIGLAGTDTQYF

clone_size: once
j_call: TRBJ1-2
v_call: TRBV11-3
d_call: NA
cdr3_nt: TGTGCCAGCAGCTTAGTAATTGGAGGGAGTTTGGGCTACACCTTC
cdr3_aa: CASSLVIGGSLGYTF

clone_size: NA
j_call: TRBJ2-2
v_call: TRBV4-1
d_call: NA
cdr3_nt: TGCGCCAGCAACGATCTCCCAAAGGGAGTTGGCGGGGAGCTGTTTTTT
cdr3_aa: CASNDLPKGVGGELFF

clone_size: NA
j_call: TRBJ1-2
v_call: TRBV7-2
d_call: NA
cdr3_nt: TGTGCCAGCAGCTTAGGTCCCGGGACACACTCCTATGGCTACACCTTC
cdr3_aa: CASSLGPGTHSYGYTF